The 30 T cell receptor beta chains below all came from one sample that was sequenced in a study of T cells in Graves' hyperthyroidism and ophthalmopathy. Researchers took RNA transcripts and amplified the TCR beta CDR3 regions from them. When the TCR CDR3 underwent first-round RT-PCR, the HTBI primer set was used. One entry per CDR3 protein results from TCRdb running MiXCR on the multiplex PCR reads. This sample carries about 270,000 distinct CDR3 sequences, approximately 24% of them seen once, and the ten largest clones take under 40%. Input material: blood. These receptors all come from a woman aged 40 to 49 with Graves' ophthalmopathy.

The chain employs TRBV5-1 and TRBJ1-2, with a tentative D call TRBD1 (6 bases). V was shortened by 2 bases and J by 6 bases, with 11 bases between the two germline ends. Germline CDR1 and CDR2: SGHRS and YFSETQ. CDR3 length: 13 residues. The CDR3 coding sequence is TGCGCCAGCAGCTTTGCAGGGGTGGATGGCTACACCTTC. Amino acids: CASSFAGVDGYTF.

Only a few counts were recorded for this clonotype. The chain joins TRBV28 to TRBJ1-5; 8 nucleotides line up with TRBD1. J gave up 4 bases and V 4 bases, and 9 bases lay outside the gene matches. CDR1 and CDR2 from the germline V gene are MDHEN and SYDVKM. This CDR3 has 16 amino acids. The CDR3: CASSSYLGQANQPQHF. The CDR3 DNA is TGTGCCAGCAGTTCATACCTGGGACAGGCAAATCAGCCCCAGCATTTT.

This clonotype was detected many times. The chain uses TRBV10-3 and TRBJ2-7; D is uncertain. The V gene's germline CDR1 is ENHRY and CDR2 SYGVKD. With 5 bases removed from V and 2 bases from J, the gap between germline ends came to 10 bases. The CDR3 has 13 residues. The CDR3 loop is CAISRTATYEQYF. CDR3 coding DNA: TGTGCCATCAGTCGGACGGCAACCTACGAGCAGTACTTC.

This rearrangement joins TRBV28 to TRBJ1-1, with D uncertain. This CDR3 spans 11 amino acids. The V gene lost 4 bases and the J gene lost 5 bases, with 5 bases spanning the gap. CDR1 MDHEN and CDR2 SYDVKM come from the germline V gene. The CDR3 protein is CASSSITEAFF. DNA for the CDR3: TGTGCCAGCAGTTCAATTACTGAAGCTTTCTTT.

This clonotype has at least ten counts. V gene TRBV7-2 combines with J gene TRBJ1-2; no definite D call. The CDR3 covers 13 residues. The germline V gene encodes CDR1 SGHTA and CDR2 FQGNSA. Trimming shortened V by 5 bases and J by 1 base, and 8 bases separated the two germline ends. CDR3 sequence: CASSQTVNYGYTF. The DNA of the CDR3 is TGTGCCAGCAGCCAGACGGTTAACTATGGCTACACCTTC. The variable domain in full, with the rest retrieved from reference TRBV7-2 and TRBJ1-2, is GAGVSQSPSNKVTEKGKDVELRCDPISGHTALYWYRQSLGQGLEFLIYFQGNSAPDKSGLPSDRFSAERTGGSVSTLTIQRTQQEDSAVYLCASSQTVNYGYTFGSGTRLTVV.

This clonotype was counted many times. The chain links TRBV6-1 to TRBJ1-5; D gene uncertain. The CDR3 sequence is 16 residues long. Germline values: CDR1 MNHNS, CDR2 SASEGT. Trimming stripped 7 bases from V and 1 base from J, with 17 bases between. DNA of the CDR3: TGTGCCAGCAATCCCGGACCTCGCGTCAGCAATCAGCCCCAGCATTTT. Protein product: CASNPGPRVSNQPQHF.

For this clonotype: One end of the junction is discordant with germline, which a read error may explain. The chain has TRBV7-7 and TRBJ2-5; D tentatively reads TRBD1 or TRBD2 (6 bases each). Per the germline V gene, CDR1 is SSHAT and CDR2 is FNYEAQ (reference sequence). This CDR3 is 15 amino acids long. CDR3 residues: CASSPGSGAPETQYF. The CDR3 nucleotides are TGTGCTAGCAGCCCGGGTTCGGGGGCCCCCGAGACCCAGTACTTC.

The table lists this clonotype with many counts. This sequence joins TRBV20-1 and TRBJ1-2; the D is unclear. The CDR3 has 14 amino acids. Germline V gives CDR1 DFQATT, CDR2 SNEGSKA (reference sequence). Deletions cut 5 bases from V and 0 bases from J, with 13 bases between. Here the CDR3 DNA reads TGCAGTGCTTGGGTCAACAAAGCTAACTATGGCTACACCTTC. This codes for CSAWVNKANYGYTF.

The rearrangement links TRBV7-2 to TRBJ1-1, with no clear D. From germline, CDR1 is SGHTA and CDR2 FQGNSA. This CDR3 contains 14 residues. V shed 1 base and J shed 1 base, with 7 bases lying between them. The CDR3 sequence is CASSLDARNTEAFF. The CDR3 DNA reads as TGTGCCAGCAGCTTAGATGCAAGGAACACTGAAGCTTTCTTT.

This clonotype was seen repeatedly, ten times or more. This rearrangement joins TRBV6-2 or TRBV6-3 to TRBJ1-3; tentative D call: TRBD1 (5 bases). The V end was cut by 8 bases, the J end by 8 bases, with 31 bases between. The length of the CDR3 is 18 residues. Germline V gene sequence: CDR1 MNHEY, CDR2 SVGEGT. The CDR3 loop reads CASGETLTVSRKGDTIYF. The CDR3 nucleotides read TGTGCCAGCGGGGAGACGTTGACAGTCTCTAGAAAGGGAGACACCATATATTTT.

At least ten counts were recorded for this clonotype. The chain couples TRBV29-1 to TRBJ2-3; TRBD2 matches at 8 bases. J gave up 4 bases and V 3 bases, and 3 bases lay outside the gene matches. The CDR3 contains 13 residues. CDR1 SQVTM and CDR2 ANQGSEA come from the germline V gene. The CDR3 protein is CSVESGSSDTQYF. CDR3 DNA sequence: TGCAGCGTTGAGAGCGGGAGTTCAGATACGCAGTATTTT.

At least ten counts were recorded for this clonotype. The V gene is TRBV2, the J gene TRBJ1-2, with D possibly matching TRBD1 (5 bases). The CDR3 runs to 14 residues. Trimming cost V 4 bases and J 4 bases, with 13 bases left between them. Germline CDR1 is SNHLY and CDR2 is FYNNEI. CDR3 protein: CASSGAGFSYGYTF. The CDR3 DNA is TGTGCCAGCAGTGGGGCAGGGTTTAGCTATGGCTACACCTTC.

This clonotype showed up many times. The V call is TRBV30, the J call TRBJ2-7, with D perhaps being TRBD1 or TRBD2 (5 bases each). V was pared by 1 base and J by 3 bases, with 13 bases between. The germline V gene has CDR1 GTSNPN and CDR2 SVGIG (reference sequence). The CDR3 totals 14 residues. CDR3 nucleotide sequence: TGTGCCTGGAGTGCGTACCCGGGGCTCTACGAGCAGTACTTC. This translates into CAWSAYPGLYEQYF.

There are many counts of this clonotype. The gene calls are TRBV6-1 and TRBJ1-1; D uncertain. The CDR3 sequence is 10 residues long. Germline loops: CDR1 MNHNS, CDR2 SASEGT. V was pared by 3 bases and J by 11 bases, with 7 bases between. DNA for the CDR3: TGTGCCAGCAGTGATGCATCTGCTTTCTTT. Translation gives CASSDASAFF.

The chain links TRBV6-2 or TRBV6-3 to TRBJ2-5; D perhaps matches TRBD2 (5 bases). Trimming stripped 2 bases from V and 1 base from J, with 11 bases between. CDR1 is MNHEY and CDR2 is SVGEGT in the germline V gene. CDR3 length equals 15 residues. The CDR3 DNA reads TGTGCCAGCAGTTACGGAGGCCTAATCCAAGAGACCCAGTACTTC. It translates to CASSYGGLIQETQYF.

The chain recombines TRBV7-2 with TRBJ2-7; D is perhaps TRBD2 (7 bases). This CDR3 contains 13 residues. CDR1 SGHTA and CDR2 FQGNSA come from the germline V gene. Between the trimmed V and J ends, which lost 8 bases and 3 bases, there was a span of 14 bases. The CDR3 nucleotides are TGTGCCAGCGCCCTAGGGGGGGACTACGAGCAGTACTTC. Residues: CASALGGDYEQYF.

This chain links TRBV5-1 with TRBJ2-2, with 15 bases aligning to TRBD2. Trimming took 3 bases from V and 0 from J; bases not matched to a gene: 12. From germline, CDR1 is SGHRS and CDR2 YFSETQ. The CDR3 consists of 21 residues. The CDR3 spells CASSSLPGLAGGNANTGELFF. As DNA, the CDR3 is TGCGCCAGCAGCTCCCTTCCGGGACTAGCGGGAGGTAACGCGAACACCGGGGAGCTGTTTTTT.

Written as DNA, the CDR3 is TGTGCCAGTGGGCCGGGACTCCGGAGCAACCGGTACTTC. Translating gives CASGPGLRSNRYF. This sequence joins TRBV12-3 or TRBV12-4 and TRBJ2-5, with D perhaps matching TRBD2 (6 bases). V lost 9 bases and J lost 13, with 24 bases in between. The length of the CDR3 is 13 residues.

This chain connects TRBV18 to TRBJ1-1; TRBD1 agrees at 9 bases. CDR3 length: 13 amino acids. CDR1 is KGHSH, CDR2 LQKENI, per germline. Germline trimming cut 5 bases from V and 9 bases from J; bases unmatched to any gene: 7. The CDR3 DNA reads TGTGCCAGCTCAGAGCTACAGGGGGCCCAAGCTTTCTTT. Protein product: CASSELQGAQAFF.

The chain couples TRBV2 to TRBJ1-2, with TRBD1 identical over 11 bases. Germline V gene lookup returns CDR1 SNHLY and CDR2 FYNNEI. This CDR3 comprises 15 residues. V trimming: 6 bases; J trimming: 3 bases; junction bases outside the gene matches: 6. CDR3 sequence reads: CASRVLGQGDYGYTF. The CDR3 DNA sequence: TGTGCCAGCAGGGTCTTGGGACAGGGGGACTATGGCTACACCTTC.

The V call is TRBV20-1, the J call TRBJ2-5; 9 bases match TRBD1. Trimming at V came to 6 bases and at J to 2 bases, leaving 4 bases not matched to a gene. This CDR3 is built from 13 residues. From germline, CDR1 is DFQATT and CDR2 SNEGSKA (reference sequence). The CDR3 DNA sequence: TGCAGTGCCCCGGGACAGGGACAAGAGACCCAGTACTTC. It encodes CSAPGQGQETQYF.

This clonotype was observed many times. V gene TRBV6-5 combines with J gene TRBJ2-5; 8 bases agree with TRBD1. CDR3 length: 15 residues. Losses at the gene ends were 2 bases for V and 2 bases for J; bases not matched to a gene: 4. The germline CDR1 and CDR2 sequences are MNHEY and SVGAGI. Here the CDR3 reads CASSYTRTGQETQYF. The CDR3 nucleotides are TGTGCCAGCAGTTACACTAGGACAGGGCAAGAGACCCAGTACTTC.

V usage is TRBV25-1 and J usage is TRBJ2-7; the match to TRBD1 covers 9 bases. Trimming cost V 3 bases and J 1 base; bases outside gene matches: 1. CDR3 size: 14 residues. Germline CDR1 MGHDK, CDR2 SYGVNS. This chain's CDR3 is CASSDGQGSYEQYF. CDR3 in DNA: TGTGCCAGCAGTGATGGACAGGGGTCCTACGAGCAGTACTTC.

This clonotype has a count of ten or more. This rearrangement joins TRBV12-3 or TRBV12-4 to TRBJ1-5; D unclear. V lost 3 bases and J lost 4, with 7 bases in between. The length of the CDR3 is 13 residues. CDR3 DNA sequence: TGTGCCAGCAGTTTGGCTGCGAATCAGCCCCAGCATTTT. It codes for CASSLAANQPQHF.

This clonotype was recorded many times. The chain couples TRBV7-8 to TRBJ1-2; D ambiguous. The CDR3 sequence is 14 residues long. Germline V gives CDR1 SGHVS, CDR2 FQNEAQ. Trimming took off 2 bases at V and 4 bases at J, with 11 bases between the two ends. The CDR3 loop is CASSLQVEFYGYTF. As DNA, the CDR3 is TGTGCCAGCAGCTTACAGGTGGAGTTCTATGGCTACACCTTC.

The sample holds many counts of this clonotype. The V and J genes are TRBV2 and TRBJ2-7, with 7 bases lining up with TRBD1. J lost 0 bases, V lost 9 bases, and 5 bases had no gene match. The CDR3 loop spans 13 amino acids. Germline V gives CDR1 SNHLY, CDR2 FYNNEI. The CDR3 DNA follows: TGTGCCAGTCAGGACAGGAGCTCCTACGAGCAGTACTTC. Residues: CASQDRSSYEQYF.

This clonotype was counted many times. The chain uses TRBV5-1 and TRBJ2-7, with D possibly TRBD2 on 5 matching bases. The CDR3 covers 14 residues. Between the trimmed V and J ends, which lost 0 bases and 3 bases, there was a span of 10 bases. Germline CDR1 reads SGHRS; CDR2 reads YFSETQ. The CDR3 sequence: CASSLDREGYEQYF. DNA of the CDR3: TGCGCCAGCAGCTTGGATAGAGAGGGCTACGAGCAGTACTTC.

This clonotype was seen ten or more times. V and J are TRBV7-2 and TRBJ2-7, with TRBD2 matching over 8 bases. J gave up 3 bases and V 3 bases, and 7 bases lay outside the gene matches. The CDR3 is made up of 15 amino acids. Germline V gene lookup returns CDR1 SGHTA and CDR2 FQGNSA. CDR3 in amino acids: CASSLEPGGYYEQYF. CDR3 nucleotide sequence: TGTGCCAGCAGCTTGGAGCCGGGAGGGTACTACGAGCAGTACTTC. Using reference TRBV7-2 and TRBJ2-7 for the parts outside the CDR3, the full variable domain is GAGVSQSPSNKVTEKGKDVELRCDPISGHTALYWYRQSLGQGLEFLIYFQGNSAPDKSGLPSDRFSAERTGGSVSTLTIQRTQQEDSAVYLCASSLEPGGYYEQYFGPGTRLTVT.

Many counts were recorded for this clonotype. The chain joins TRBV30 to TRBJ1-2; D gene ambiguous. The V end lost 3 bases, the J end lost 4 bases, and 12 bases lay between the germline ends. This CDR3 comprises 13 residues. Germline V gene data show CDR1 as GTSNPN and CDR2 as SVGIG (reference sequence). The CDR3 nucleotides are TGTGCCTGGAGCCCCCCTGTAGCCTATGGCTACACCTTC. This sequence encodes CAWSPPVAYGYTF.

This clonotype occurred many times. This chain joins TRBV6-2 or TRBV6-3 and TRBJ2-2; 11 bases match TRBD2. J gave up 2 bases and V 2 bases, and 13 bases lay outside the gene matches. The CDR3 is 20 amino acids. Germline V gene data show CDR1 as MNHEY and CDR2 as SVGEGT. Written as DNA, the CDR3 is TGTGCCAGCAGTTACCCACTACTTCTAGCGGGAGGAACTAACACCGGGGAGCTGTTTTTT. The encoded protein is CASSYPLLLAGGTNTGELFF.